These T cell receptor beta chains were read from a single sample in a study of control samples from healthy donors and cancer patients. Profiled with immunoSEQ multiplex PCR; TCRdb holds only in-frame clones, not every one. The sample lists about 100,000 clones; about 90% were seen once. The sequenced material came from blood. These receptors were obtained from a woman aged 45-65 years in good health. The CDR3 runs from the conserved cysteine through the conserved F or W. A D gene is named only where the DNA matches it firmly.

d_gene | j_gene | v_gene | CDR3aa
. | TRBJ2-2 | TRBV29-1 | CSVEELRGNTGELFF
TRBD1 | TRBJ2-1 | TRBV9 | CASSEAGTGSYNEQFF
. | TRBJ2-5 | TRBV7-3 | CASSLVGPNVTQYF
. | TRBJ2-1 | TRBV12-3/TRBV12-4 | CASSLTDNEQFF
TRBD1 | TRBJ1-1 | TRBV18 | CASSTQGLNTEAFF
TRBD2 | TRBJ2-2 | TRBV13 | CASRSRGEGLGGELFF
. | TRBJ2-3 | TRBV7-2 | CASSSDGQPQELVDTQYF
. | TRBJ2-6 | TRBV9 | CASSVVAGQLGANVLTF
TRBD1 | TRBJ2-7 | TRBV7-9 | CASSSLRTGTYEQYF
. | TRBJ1-1 | TRBV15 | CATSRTGNTEAFF
TRBD1 | TRBJ2-7 | TRBV6-1 | CASSEPGQGAGEQYF
. | TRBJ2-2 | TRBV5-4 | CASTDPTGRGGELFF
. | TRBJ2-3 | TRBV5-6 | CASSLTLTDTQYF
. | TRBJ1-3 | TRBV9 | CASSVGWDGNTIYF
. | TRBJ1-4 | TRBV5-6 | CASSLREKLATNEKLFF
TRBD2 | TRBJ2-1 | TRBV10-1 | CASSHSSGGTYNEQFF
. | TRBJ2-7 | TRBV11-2 | CASRNLEGEQYF
TRBD1 | TRBJ1-6 | TRBV6-5 | CASRTGGRSPLHF
TRBD2 | TRBJ2-2 | TRBV24-1 | CATRGLHTGELFF
TRBD1 | TRBJ1-1 | TRBV7-8 | CASSWGQGASNTEAFF
TRBD1 | TRBJ1-2 | TRBV3-1/TRBV3-2 | CASSQMTGDGYTF
. | TRBJ2-1 | TRBV5-1 | CASSAGANEQFF
TRBD1 | TRBJ1-2 | TRBV5-6 | CASSRDRGDYGYTF
. | TRBJ1-6 | TRBV6-1 | CASSEGTATLHF
. | TRBJ2-5 | TRBV12-3/TRBV12-4 | CASSPGPQETQYF
. | TRBJ2-7 | TRBV11-3 | CASSLDPREQYF
TRBD2 | TRBJ2-5 | TRBV2 | CASSELGLAGGELETQYF
. | TRBJ1-6 | TRBV9 | CASSSQVNNSPLHF
. | TRBJ1-2 | TRBV11-2 | CASSPITGPLYGYTF
. | TRBJ2-1 | TRBV7-2 | CASSLVTQGYNEQFF
TRBD2 | TRBJ2-3 | TRBV11-3 | CASSLSIGLAPASTDTQYF
. | TRBJ2-1 | TRBV16 | CASSLLSYEQFF
TRBD1 | TRBJ1-4 | TRBV7-8 | CASSSLTGANEKLFF
. | TRBJ2-7 | TRBV7-9 | CASSPSPKGARLEQYF